The 15 T cell receptor beta chains below were found in one sample sequenced in a study of patients and donors after allogeneic stem cell transplantation (dated by TCRdb to the early 2020s). Library method: RT-PCR. The listed sequencing device is NextSeq 550. The public reads were quality trimmed at Q25 with fastp and then assembled into clones with MiXCR by TCRdb, keeping productive beta chains. A single entry per CDR3 protein holds the most common genes and DNA from its merged rows. The sample table lists around 160,000 distinct CDR3 sequences, approximately 30% of them with a count of one. Together, the top ten hold 3.2% of the sample. Sample: blood, either unsorted or a sorted T cell fraction (not recorded which). The receptor source for this set is a human donor who was either an allogeneic HSCT recipient or a stem cell or donor lymphocyte infusion donor (not recorded which). It is not recorded whose cells these are; they may come from a transplant donor.

In nucleotides, the CDR3 is TGTGCCAGCAGTTTAGATCCCGCCAGGGCATCCTACGAGCAGTACTTC. This sequence encodes CASSLDPARASYEQYF. This chain connects TRBV27 to TRBJ2-7; the D gene is possibly TRBD1 (5 bases). The germline CDR1 and CDR2 sequences are MNHEY and SMNVEV (reference sequence). The ends were cut back, 2 bases at V and 1 base at J, with 15 bases in the middle. The CDR3 contains 16 residues.

The chain's CDR3 is CSVAPGEQFF. The CDR3 nucleotides are TGCAGCGTTGCCCCGGGTGAGCAGTTCTTC. The chain employs TRBV29-1 and TRBJ2-1; D is unresolved. Germline CDR1 is SQVTM and CDR2 is ANQGSEA. The CDR3 extends over 10 amino acids. V lost 4 bases, J lost 9 bases, and 7 bases lay in between.

The chain combines TRBV4-3 with TRBJ1-2, with a possible D match to TRBD1 (5 bases). The V gene lost 0 bases and the J gene lost 4 bases, with 18 bases spanning the gap. The CDR3 runs to 17 residues. In germline, CDR1 is LGHNA, CDR2 YSLEER. CDR3 sequence (DNA): TGCGCCAGCAGCCAAGATAAAGCGTTGGGCAGGGTCTATGGCTACACCTTC. This gives the protein CASSQDKALGRVYGYTF.

The chain recombines TRBV20-1 with TRBJ1-1; tentatively, D is TRBD1 (5 bases). Trimming left V 3 bases short and J 4 bases short, with 15 bases between. From germline, CDR1 is DFQATT and CDR2 SNEGSKA (reference sequence). This CDR3 comprises 14 residues. In DNA, the CDR3 is TGCAGTGCTAGGGGAGACGGGGCAGGCACTGAAGCTTTCTTT. Its translation: CSARGDGAGTEAFF.

The chain joins TRBV7-9 to TRBJ2-5; 8 positions match TRBD2. This CDR3 comprises 16 residues. The germline V gene encodes CDR1 SEHNR and CDR2 FQNEAQ (reference sequence). J gave up 0 bases and V 5 bases, and 8 bases lay outside the gene matches. The CDR3 protein is CASSAFGSGNQETQYF. In DNA form, the CDR3 reads TGTGCCAGCAGCGCCTTCGGTAGCGGGAACCAAGAGACCCAGTACTTC. Full variable domain (rest looked up from reference TRBV7-9 and TRBJ2-5): DTGVSQNPRHKITKRGQNVTFRCDPISEHNRLYWYRQTLGQGPEFLTYFQNEAQLEKSRLLSDRFSAERPKGSFSTLEIQRTEQGDSAMYLCASSAFGSGNQETQYFGPGTRLLVL.

V usage is TRBV12-3 or TRBV12-4 and J usage is TRBJ2-5; TRBD1 might be the D (6 bases). V shed 8 bases and J shed 5 bases, with 21 bases lying between them. CDR3 length equals 15 residues. This CDR3 reads CASSEQGWLAETQYF. CDR3 in DNA: TGTGCCAGCTCGGAACAGGGTTGGCTAGCTGAGACCCAGTACTTC.

The sample holds one count of this clonotype. The V call is TRBV28, the J call TRBJ2-7, with 13 bases aligning to TRBD2. Germline V CDR1 and CDR2: MDHEN, SYDVKM. J was trimmed by 4 bases and V by 5 bases; bases with no gene match: 8. This CDR3 is 16 amino acids long. The CDR3 is CASSETSGRAGYEQYF. The CDR3 region has the DNA TGTGCCAGCAGTGAAACTAGCGGGAGGGCCGGTTACGAGCAGTACTTC.

The chain has TRBV10-3 and TRBJ2-1, with D tentatively TRBD2 (6 bases). CDR1 ENHRY and CDR2 SYGVKD come from the germline V gene. Trimming stripped 2 bases from V and 5 bases from J, with 13 bases between. CDR3 length: 15 residues. CDR3 region: CAISEPGESHNEQFF. The CDR3 bases are TGTGCCATCAGTGAGCCGGGGGAATCACACAATGAGCAGTTCTTC.

V gene TRBV4-1 combines with J gene TRBJ2-5; 7 positions agree with TRBD1. Germline V lookup: CDR1 MGHRA, CDR2 YSYEKL. The junction had 1 base not matched to a gene; V was cut back by 1 base and J by 2 bases. CDR3 length: 14 amino acids. This CDR3 reads CASSQVGQQETQYF. The CDR3 bases are TGCGCCAGCAGCCAAGTGGGACAGCAAGAGACCCAGTACTTC.

The CDR3: CASSEQRYNSPLHF. In DNA form, the CDR3 reads TGTGCCAGCAGTGAACAGAGATATAATTCACCCCTCCACTTT. The genes are TRBV12-3 or TRBV12-4 and TRBJ1-6; D unresolved. Between the trimmed V and J ends, which lost 5 bases and 4 bases, there was a span of 9 bases. The CDR3 is 14 amino acids.

The chain recombines TRBV2 with TRBJ2-7; TRBD1 matches 7 bases. The J segment lost 3 bases and the V segment lost 3 bases, leaving 5 bases of the junction unmatched. The CDR3 length is 14 residues. CDR1 and CDR2 (germline): SNHLY, FYNNEI. CDR3 sequence: CASSDLGQDYEQYF. CDR3 DNA: TGTGCCAGCAGTGATCTCGGACAGGACTACGAGCAGTACTTC.

This clonotype was picked up many times. The chain has TRBV20-1 and TRBJ1-5; a weak D match, TRBD1 (5 bases). V was clipped by 3 bases and J by 0 bases, with 18 bases between them. Germline lookup yields CDR1 DFQATT and CDR2 SNEGSKA (reference sequence). There are 17 residues in the CDR3. CDR3 loop: CSASPAWGESSNQPQHF. CDR3 in DNA: TGCAGTGCTAGTCCCGCCTGGGGGGAATCTAGCAATCAGCCCCAGCATTTT.

The V gene is TRBV5-1, the J gene TRBJ2-5, with D uncertain. From germline, CDR1 is SGHRS and CDR2 YFSETQ. The length of the CDR3 is 14 residues. Deletions cut 1 base from V and 5 bases from J, with 12 bases between. CDR3 coding DNA: TGCGCCAGCAGCTTGCGGCTGGGCTGGGAGACCCAGTACTTC. This gives the protein CASSLRLGWETQYF.

This clonotype was counted many times. This chain joins TRBV18 and TRBJ1-1; the match to TRBD1 covers 7 bases. Germline assignment: CDR1 KGHSH and CDR2 LQKENI. This CDR3 is built from 15 residues. J was trimmed by 5 bases and V by 3 bases; bases with no gene match: 9. The CDR3, as DNA: TGTGCCAGCTCACCTGCCGACAGGGCTTGGACTGAAGCTTTCTTT. It specifies CASSPADRAWTEAFF. The variable domain in full, with the rest retrieved from reference TRBV18 and TRBJ1-1, is NAGVMQNPRHLVRRRGQEARLRCSPMKGHSHVYWYRQLPEEGLKFMVYLQKENIIDESGMPKERFSAEFPKEGPSILRIQQVVRGDSAAYFCASSPADRAWTEAFFGQGTRLTVV.

The gene calls are TRBV12-3 or TRBV12-4 and TRBJ1-2; D remains unclear. The CDR3 sequence is 13 residues long. Between the trimmed V and J ends, which lost 6 bases and 4 bases, there was a span of 12 bases. In DNA form, the CDR3 reads TGTGCCAGCAGCCCAGCCCCATCCTATGGCTACACCTTC. The encoded protein is CASSPAPSYGYTF.